The 32 T cell receptor beta chains reported below all come from one sample, sequenced in a study of blood T cell repertoires in COVID-19. Repertoires were generated with immunoSEQ multiplex PCR, while TCRdb's copy carries only in-frame clones and drops some. The table shows about 480,000 clones, with approximately 88% occurring only once. Sequences were obtained from peripheral blood. The receptor source for this set is a woman between 45 and 60 years old with COVID-19, enrolled during active disease.

The gene calls are TRBV5-1 and TRBJ1-2; TRBD1 matches 9 bases. The CDR3 covers 13 residues. V was pared by 4 bases and J by 8 bases, with 6 bases of the junction left unmatched. CDR1 is SGHRS, CDR2 YFSETQ, per germline. The CDR3 spells CASSLGGQGGYTF. The CDR3 DNA sequence: TGCGCCAGCAGCCTAGGGGGACAGGGCGGCTACACCTTC.

Notes on this clone: One junction end disagrees with the germline gene, perhaps due to a read error. The J gene is TRBJ2-7, the V gene TRBV2, with D perhaps TRBD2 (6 bases). This CDR3 region has 14 residues. Per germline, CDR1 SNHLY and CDR2 FYNNEI. The CDR3 DNA reads TGTGCCAGCAGCGAAGGGAGGAGCCGCTACGAGCAGTACTTC. Residues: CASSEGRSRYEQYF.

The chain recombines TRBV7-6 with TRBJ1-3; D is perhaps TRBD1 (6 bases). The CDR3 totals 16 residues. Trimming stripped 5 bases from V and 0 bases from J, with 14 bases between. Per the germline V gene, CDR1 is SGHVS and CDR2 is FNYEAQ. Here the CDR3 DNA reads TGTGCCAGCAGCCCATCAACAGGGCTCTCTGGAAACACCATATATTTT. This translates into CASSPSTGLSGNTIYF.

This sequence joins TRBV28 and TRBJ2-1, with TRBD2 matching over 7 bases. Germline trimming cut 5 bases from V and 10 bases from J; bases unmatched to any gene: 14. Germline V gene sequence: CDR1 MDHEN, CDR2 SYDVKM. The CDR3 has 15 residues. CDR3 nucleotide sequence: TGTGCCAGCAGTGCCTCCTTTACTAGCGCGTGGGAGCAGTTCTTC. Its translation: CASSASFTSAWEQFF.

The J gene is TRBJ1-6, the V gene TRBV19; D might be TRBD1 (5 bases). Germline CDR1 and CDR2: LNHDA and SQIVND (reference sequence). The CDR3 consists of 15 residues. Deletions cut 3 bases from V and 6 bases from J, with 12 bases between. CDR3 in amino acids: CASSMSSGLNSPLHF. The CDR3 bases are TGTGCCAGTAGTATGTCCTCAGGGCTTAATTCACCCCTCCACTTT.

V is TRBV4-1 and J is TRBJ1-1; D might be TRBD1 (5 bases). Germline CDR1 reads MGHRA; CDR2 reads YSYEKL. Trimming took off 0 bases at V and 2 bases at J, with 16 bases between the two ends. The CDR3 consists of 17 residues. The CDR3 reads CASSQERDGRGNTEAFF. The CDR3 DNA reads as TGCGCCAGCAGCCAAGAAAGAGATGGGAGGGGAAACACTGAAGCTTTCTTT.

V is TRBV10-1 and J is TRBJ1-2; D unclear. Germline CDR1 and CDR2: WNHNN and SYGVQD (reference sequence). V was shortened by 3 bases and J by 4 bases, with 9 bases between the two germline ends. The CDR3 totals 13 residues. In DNA form, the CDR3 reads TGCGCCAGCAGTGACAGGTTATCCTATGGCTACACCTTC. Encoded protein: CASSDRLSYGYTF.

The CDR3 is CASSSQATGHYGYTF. The CDR3 bases are TGTGCCAGCAGCAGTCAAGCCACAGGGCACTATGGCTACACCTTC. The gene calls are TRBV28 and TRBJ1-2, with a possible D match to TRBD1 (6 bases). The CDR3 has 15 amino acids. Trimming took off 6 bases at V and 3 bases at J, with 17 bases between the two ends. In germline, CDR1 is MDHEN, CDR2 SYDVKM.

On this clone itself: The identical CDR3 is also encoded by other nucleotide sequences in the sample. The chain joins TRBV6-5 to TRBJ1-1; 7 bases line up with TRBD1. Germline V gene data show CDR1 as MNHEY and CDR2 as SVGAGI. The ends lost 2 bases at V and 1 base at J; junction bases unmatched: 1. The CDR3 is made up of 14 amino acids. CDR3 region: CASSYGTANTEAFF. CDR3 nucleotides: TGTGCCAGCAGTTACGGGACAGCGAACACTGAAGCTTTCTTT.

This clone was detected only once. J is TRBJ1-6 and V is TRBV6-1; D gene unclear. Per germline, CDR1 MNHNS and CDR2 SASEGT. The CDR3 loop spans 17 amino acids. Trimming pared 2 bases from V and 0 bases from J, leaving 11 bases between. CDR3 amino acids: CASSEPPSYSYNSPLHF. CDR3 coding DNA: TGTGCCAGCAGTGAACCCCCCTCTTACTCCTATAATTCACCCCTCCACTTT.

This rearrangement joins TRBV6-2 or TRBV6-3 to TRBJ2-5, with TRBD2 matching over 9 bases. Trimming removed 2 bases from V and 3 bases from J; junction bases left unmatched: 7. The CDR3 contains 16 residues. The V gene's germline CDR1 is MNHEY and CDR2 SVGEGT. The CDR3 sequence: CASSYQSGGLEETQYF. The CDR3 DNA reads as TGTGCCAGCAGTTACCAGAGCGGGGGGCTCGAAGAGACCCAGTACTTC.

The chain is built from TRBV30 and TRBJ1-1; TRBD1 aligns across 7 bases. The CDR3 runs to 16 residues. Germline values: CDR1 GTSNPN, CDR2 SVGIG (reference sequence). Trimming removed 0 bases from V and 0 bases from J; junction bases left unmatched: 7. The chain's CDR3 is CAWSVGGFGMNTEAFF. CDR3 in DNA: TGTGCCTGGAGTGTAGGGGGCTTCGGTATGAACACTGAAGCTTTCTTT.

The gene calls are TRBV10-3 and TRBJ1-1; tentatively, D is TRBD1 (5 bases). The germline V and J ends were trimmed by 0 bases and 3 bases, with 14 bases remaining between them. Germline assignment: CDR1 ENHRY and CDR2 SYGVKD. The CDR3 has 16 amino acids. The CDR3 DNA reads as TGTGCCATCAGTGAGTCGGGGCTTGGATTTGACACTGAAGCTTTCTTT. It encodes CAISESGLGFDTEAFF.

This chain joins TRBV18 and TRBJ1-2; 7 bases are shared with TRBD1. CDR1 KGHSH and CDR2 LQKENI come from the germline V gene. With 3 bases clipped from V and 13 bases from J, the junction kept 11 bases outside the gene matches. The CDR3 has 13 residues. CDR3 bases: TGTGCCAGCTCACCCGAGGGACAGAAGATTTCCACCTTC. It encodes CASSPEGQKISTF.

The rearrangement links TRBV6-5 to TRBJ1-2; D not certain. The germline V and J ends were trimmed by 7 bases and 4 bases, with 10 bases remaining between them. CDR3 length equals 12 residues. CDR1 is MNHEY, CDR2 SVGAGI, per germline. The CDR3: CASTGGFYGYTF. The CDR3 region has the DNA TGTGCCAGCACGGGAGGTTTCTATGGCTACACCTTC.

V usage is TRBV10-1 and J usage is TRBJ1-6; D remains ambiguous. Germline CDR1 WNHNN, CDR2 SYGVQD (reference sequence). With 6 bases removed from V and 9 bases from J, the gap between germline ends came to 15 bases. CDR3 length: 14 residues. The CDR3 spells CASSPSEESSPLHF. In DNA form, the CDR3 reads TGCGCCAGCAGCCCCTCTGAAGAGAGTTCACCCCTCCACTTT.

As DNA, the CDR3 is TGTGCCAGCAGTCCCCTTTTCGGAGAGACCCAGTACTTC. Translation gives CASSPLFGETQYF. This chain joins TRBV6-5 and TRBJ2-5; D is unclear. With 5 bases removed from V and 4 bases from J, the gap between germline ends came to 11 bases. This CDR3 spans 13 amino acids. Germline lookup yields CDR1 MNHEY and CDR2 SVGAGI.

The count of this clone is one. V usage is TRBV7-9 and J usage is TRBJ1-2; the D gene is possibly TRBD1 (6 bases). The CDR3 is 16 residues long. With 5 bases removed from V and 4 bases from J, the gap between germline ends came to 20 bases. In germline, CDR1 is SEHNR, CDR2 FQNEAQ (reference sequence). The CDR3: CASSPSEGRGSYGYTF. CDR3 nucleotide sequence: TGTGCCAGCAGCCCCTCCGAGGGCAGGGGAAGCTATGGCTACACCTTC.

The V and J genes are TRBV12-3 or TRBV12-4 and TRBJ1-1, with no clear D. Trimming stripped 6 bases from V and 0 bases from J, with 8 bases between. The CDR3 contains 13 residues. The CDR3 reads CASSRGVNTEAFF. CDR3 sequence (DNA): TGTGCCAGCAGCCGCGGGGTGAACACTGAAGCTTTCTTT.

This clone occurred once. The rearrangement uses TRBV19 and TRBJ2-4; 10 bases are a match to TRBD2. Germline CDR1 and CDR2: LNHDA and SQIVND (reference sequence). J was trimmed by 5 bases and V by 1 base; bases with no gene match: 5. CDR3 size: 16 residues. The CDR3: CASSIGAGGPENIQYF. The CDR3 DNA sequence: TGTGCCAGTAGTATAGGAGCGGGGGGGCCCGAAAACATTCAGTACTTC.

The rearrangement uses TRBV4-1 and TRBJ1-4; TRBD1 aligns across 7 bases. The CDR3 sequence is 17 residues long. The germline CDR1 and CDR2 sequences are MGHRA and YSYEKL. After removal of 0 bases from V and 5 bases from J, the junction contained 9 bases not matched to a gene. The CDR3 region has the DNA TGCGCCAGCAGCCAAGACGGGTTGGACAGGTTAAATGAAAAACTGTTTTTT. It translates to CASSQDGLDRLNEKLFF.

The gene calls are TRBV7-9 and TRBJ1-6; D gene ambiguous. Germline V gene data show CDR1 as SEHNR and CDR2 as FQNEAQ (reference sequence). The CDR3 loop spans 15 amino acids. V was shortened by 0 bases and J by 10 bases, with 13 bases between the two germline ends. In DNA form, the CDR3 reads TGTGCCAGCAGCTTAGCAGGCCCTACGGGATCACCCCTCCACTTT. Translated: CASSLAGPTGSPLHF.

V and J are TRBV3-1 (or the pseudogene TRBV3-2) and TRBJ1-4; D is possibly TRBD1 (5 bases). The germline gives CDR1 LGHDT, CDR2 YNNKEL (reference sequence). The CDR3 totals 16 residues. V was clipped by 1 base and J by 0 bases, with 9 bases between them. The CDR3 DNA sequence: TGTGCCAGCAGCCAAGTAACAGGTCCAACTAATGAAAAACTGTTTTTT. Translating it yields CASSQVTGPTNEKLFF.

This clone was seen only once. The rearrangement uses TRBV9 and TRBJ1-6; D remains unclear. V was clipped by 4 bases and J by 9 bases, with 17 bases between them. The CDR3 covers 15 residues. Germline-derived CDR1 and CDR2 are SGDLS and YYNGEE. The CDR3 sequence is CASSRDTFSGSPLHF. The CDR3 coding sequence is TGTGCCAGCAGCCGTGACACCTTCTCCGGTTCACCCCTCCACTTT.

The chain joins TRBV27 to TRBJ1-5; TRBD1 might be the D (6 bases). The CDR3 runs to 15 residues. Per the germline V gene, CDR1 is MNHEY and CDR2 is SMNVEV (reference sequence). Trimming pared 5 bases from V and 1 base from J, leaving 12 bases between. The CDR3 region has the DNA TGTGCCAGCAGTCCCTGGGGGCTCAGCAATCAGCCCCAGCATTTT. Its translation: CASSPWGLSNQPQHF.

The gene calls are TRBV10-1 and TRBJ2-7; TRBD1 aligns across 8 bases. The CDR3 is 14 residues long. With V trimmed by 0 bases and J by 8 bases, 6 bases remained unmatched. Germline V gene lookup returns CDR1 WNHNN and CDR2 SYGVQD (reference sequence). The CDR3 region is CASSESGQVIKQYF. CDR3 nucleotide sequence: TGCGCCAGCAGTGAGTCGGGACAGGTAATCAAGCAGTACTTC.

The V gene is TRBV6-5, the J gene TRBJ2-7; 10 nucleotides align to TRBD1. Per germline, CDR1 MNHEY and CDR2 SVGAGI. This CDR3 has 14 amino acids. V lost 7 bases and J lost 2; bases outside the gene matches: 5. CDR3 nucleotide sequence: TGTGCCAGCACCTCGGACAGGGGGACCTACGAGCAGTACTTC. This encodes CASTSDRGTYEQYF.

This clone was seen a few times. This CDR3 reads CASSGGQGAYGYTF. CDR3 nucleotide sequence: TGTGCCAGTAGTGGGGGACAGGGGGCCTATGGCTACACCTTC. The chain joins TRBV19 to TRBJ1-2, with 12 bases matching TRBD1. V lost 5 bases and J lost 4; bases outside the gene matches: 2. Germline V gives CDR1 LNHDA, CDR2 SQIVND (reference sequence). The CDR3 totals 14 residues.

The chain links TRBV5-1 to TRBJ2-7; 10 positions agree with TRBD1. V gave up 4 bases and J gave up 7 bases; unmatched junction bases: 11. CDR3 length: 15 residues. CDR1 and CDR2 (germline): SGHRS, YFSETQ. CDR3 in DNA: TGCGCCAGCAGCCAACGGACAGGGGGGTCGGGAGAGCAGTACTTC. It is translated as CASSQRTGGSGEQYF. The full variable domain, its missing parts supplied by reference TRBV5-1 and TRBJ2-7, is KAGVTQTPRYLIKTRGQQVTLSCSPISGHRSVSWYQQTPGQGLQFLFEYFSETQRNKGNFPGRFSGRQFSNSRSEMNVSTLELGDSALYLCASSQRTGGSGEQYFGPGTRLTVT.

The chain links TRBV29-1 to TRBJ2-2, with D possibly TRBD1 on 6 matching bases. The CDR3 contains 13 residues. Germline CDR1 is SQVTM and CDR2 is ANQGSEA. The V end lost 3 bases, the J end lost 5 bases, and 10 bases lay between the germline ends. As DNA, the CDR3 is TGCAGCGTTGATCCCACAGGGACCGGGGAGCTGTTTTTT. Protein sequence: CSVDPTGTGELFF.

The V call is TRBV11-3, the J call TRBJ1-1; a weak D match, TRBD1 (5 bases). Trimming took off 5 bases at V and 6 bases at J, with 16 bases between the two ends. The germline V gene encodes CDR1 SGHNT and CDR2 YENEEA. The CDR3 extends over 14 amino acids. CDR3 in DNA: TGTGCCAGCAGCGTTGGAGGGGCCATCGCTGAAGCTTTCTTT. Residues: CASSVGGAIAEAFF.

This chain links TRBV7-8 with TRBJ2-7; tentative D call: TRBD2 (6 bases). The CDR3 runs 17 residues. Trimming stripped 2 bases from V and 0 bases from J, with 17 bases between. The germline CDR1 and CDR2 sequences are SGHVS and FQNEAQ. CDR3 sequence (DNA): TGTGCCAGCAGCTTAAGGCTCGGGGAGGTGAGCTCCTACGAGCAGTACTTC. This sequence encodes CASSLRLGEVSSYEQYF.